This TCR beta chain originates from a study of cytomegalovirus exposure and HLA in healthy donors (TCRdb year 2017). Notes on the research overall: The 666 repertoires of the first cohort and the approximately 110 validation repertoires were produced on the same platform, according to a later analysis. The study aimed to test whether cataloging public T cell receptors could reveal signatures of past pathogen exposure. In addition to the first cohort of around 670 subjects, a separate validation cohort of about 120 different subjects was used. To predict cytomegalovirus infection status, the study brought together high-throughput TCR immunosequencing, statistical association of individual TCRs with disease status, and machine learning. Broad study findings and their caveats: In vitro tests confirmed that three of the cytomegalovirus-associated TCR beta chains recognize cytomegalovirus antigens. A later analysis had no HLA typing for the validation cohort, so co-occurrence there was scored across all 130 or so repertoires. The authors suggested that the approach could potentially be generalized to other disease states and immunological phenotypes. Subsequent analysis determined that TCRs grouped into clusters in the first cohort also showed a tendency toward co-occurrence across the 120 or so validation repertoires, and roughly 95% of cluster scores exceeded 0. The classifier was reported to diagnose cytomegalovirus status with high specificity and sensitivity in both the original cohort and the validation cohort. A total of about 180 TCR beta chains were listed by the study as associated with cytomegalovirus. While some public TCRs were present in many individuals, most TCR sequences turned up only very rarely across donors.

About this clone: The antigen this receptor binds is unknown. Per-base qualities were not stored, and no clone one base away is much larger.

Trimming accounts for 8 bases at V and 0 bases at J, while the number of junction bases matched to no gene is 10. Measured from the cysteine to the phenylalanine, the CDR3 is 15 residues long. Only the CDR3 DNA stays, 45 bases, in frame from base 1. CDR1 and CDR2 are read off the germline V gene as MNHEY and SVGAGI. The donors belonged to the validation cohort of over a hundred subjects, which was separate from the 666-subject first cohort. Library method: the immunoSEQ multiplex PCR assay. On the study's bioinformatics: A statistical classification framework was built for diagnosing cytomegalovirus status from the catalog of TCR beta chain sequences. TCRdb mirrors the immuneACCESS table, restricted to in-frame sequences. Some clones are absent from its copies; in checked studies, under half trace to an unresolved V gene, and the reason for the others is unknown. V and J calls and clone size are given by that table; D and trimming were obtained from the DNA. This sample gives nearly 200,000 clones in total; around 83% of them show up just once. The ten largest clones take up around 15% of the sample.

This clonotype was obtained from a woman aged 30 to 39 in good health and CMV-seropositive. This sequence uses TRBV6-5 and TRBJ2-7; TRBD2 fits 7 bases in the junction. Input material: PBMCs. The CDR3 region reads CASFPSGWSSYEQYF. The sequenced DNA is TGTGCCAGCTTCCCTAGCGGTTGGAGCTCCTACGAGCAGTACTTC.